This TCR beta chain was retrieved from a study of early T cells in non-severe SARS-CoV-2 infection. Turning to the study itself: The authors sequenced bulk RNA from unsorted whole blood, leaving chains unpaired.

Findings of the study overall: Private and CD4 specificities were missed by VDJdb matching, which favored anti-spike CD8 responses.

Ten or more counts support this clonotype. The antigen is undetermined. CDR1 is SGHNT, CDR2 YYREEE, per germline (reference sequence). The CDR3 spans 14 residues. V lost 4 bases, J lost 9 bases, and 7 bases stayed unmatched. Researchers attached unique molecular identifiers to individual cDNA molecules. TCRdb ran MiXCR on the 5' RACE reads and lists one entry per CDR3 protein. The sample carries approximately 52,000 distinct CDR3 sequences, over 7% recorded once. Sequenced input: whole blood. The clonotype comes from an adult who was a healthcare worker with PCR-confirmed SARS-CoV-2 infection or an uninfected control (not recorded which). This sequence joins TRBV5-4 and TRBJ1-6; 7 bases are shared with TRBD1. CDR3 DNA: TGTGCCAGCAGCCAGACAGGGATCCGTTCACCCCTCCACTTT. This encodes CASSQTGIRSPLHF.